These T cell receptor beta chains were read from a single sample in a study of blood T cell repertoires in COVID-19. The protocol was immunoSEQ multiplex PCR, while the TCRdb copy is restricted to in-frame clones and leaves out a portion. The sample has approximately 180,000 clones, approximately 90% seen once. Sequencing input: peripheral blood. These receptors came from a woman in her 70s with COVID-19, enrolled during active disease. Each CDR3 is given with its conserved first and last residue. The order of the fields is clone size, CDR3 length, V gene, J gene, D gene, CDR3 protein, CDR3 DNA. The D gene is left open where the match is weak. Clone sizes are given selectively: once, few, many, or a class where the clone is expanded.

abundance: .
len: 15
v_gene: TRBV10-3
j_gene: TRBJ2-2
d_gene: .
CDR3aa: CAIKKDRGSTGELFF
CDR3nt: TGTGCCATTAAAAAGGACAGAGGTAGTACCGGGGAGCTGTTTTTT

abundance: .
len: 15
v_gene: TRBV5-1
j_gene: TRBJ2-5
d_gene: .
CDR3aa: CASSLAQGIIETQYF
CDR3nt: TGCGCCAGCAGCTTGGCCCAGGGGATAATTGAGACCCAGTACTTC

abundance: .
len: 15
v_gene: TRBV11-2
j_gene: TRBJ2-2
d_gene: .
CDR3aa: CASSLGQANTGELFF
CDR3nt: TGTGCCAGCAGCTTAGGACAGGCGAACACCGGGGAGCTGTTTTTT

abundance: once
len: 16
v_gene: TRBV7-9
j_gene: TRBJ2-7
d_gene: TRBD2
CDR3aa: CASSPWLGPGGYEQYF
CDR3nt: TGTGCCAGCAGCCCCTGGCTGGGTCCCGGGGGGTACGAGCAGTACTTC

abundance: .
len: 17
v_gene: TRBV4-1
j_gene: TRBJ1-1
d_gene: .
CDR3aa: CASRRGQGQSLNTEAFF
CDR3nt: TGCGCCAGCAGGCGGGGGCAGGGGCAGTCCCTGAACACTGAAGCTTTCTTT

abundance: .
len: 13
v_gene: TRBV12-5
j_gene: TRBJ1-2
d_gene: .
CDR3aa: CASGLVGIGGYTF
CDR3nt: TGTGCTAGTGGTTTGGTTGGCATCGGGGGCTACACCTTC

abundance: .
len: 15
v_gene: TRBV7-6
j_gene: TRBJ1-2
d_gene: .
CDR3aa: CASSLEFGANYGYTF
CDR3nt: TGTGCCAGCAGCTTAGAGTTCGGAGCTAACTATGGCTACACCTTC

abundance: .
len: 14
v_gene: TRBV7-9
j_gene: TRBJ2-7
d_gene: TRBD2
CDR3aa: CASSLDGRRVEQYF
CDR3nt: TGTGCCAGCAGCTTAGACGGGAGGAGGGTTGAGCAGTACTTC

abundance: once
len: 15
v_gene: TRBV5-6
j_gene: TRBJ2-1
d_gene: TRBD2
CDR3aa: CASSPVGRESTEQFF
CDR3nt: TGTGCCAGCAGCCCGGTGGGGCGGGAGTCGACTGAGCAGTTCTTC

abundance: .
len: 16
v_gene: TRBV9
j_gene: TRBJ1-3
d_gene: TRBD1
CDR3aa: CASSPGAGQGGNTIYF
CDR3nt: TGTGCCAGCAGCCCGGGGGCGGGACAGGGAGGAAACACCATATATTTT

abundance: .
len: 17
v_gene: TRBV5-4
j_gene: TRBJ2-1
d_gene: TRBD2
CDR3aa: CASSPGLAGYSYNEQFF
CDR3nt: TGTGCCAGCAGCCCGGGACTAGCGGGATACTCCTACAATGAGCAGTTCTTC

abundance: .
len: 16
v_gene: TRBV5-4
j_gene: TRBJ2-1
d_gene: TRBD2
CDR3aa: CASSLGLAGEGGEQFF
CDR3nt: TGTGCCAGCAGCTTGGGACTAGCGGGAGAGGGGGGTGAGCAGTTCTTC

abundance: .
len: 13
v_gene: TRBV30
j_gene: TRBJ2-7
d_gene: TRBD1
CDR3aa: CAWTGQGSYEQYF
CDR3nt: TGTGCCTGGACGGGACAGGGGAGCTACGAGCAGTACTTC

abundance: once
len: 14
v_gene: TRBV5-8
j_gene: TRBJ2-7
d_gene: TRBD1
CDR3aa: CASSSRQGGYEQYF
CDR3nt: TGTGCCAGCAGTTCCCGACAGGGGGGGTACGAGCAGTACTTC

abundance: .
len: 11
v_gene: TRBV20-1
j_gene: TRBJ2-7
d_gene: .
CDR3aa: CSAPGEYEQYF
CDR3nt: TGCAGTGCCCCCGGTGAATACGAGCAGTACTTC

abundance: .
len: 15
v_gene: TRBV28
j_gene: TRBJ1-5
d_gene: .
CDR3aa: CASSTGTSTHQPQHF
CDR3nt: TGTGCCAGCAGCACCGGGACTTCAACCCACCAGCCCCAGCATTTT

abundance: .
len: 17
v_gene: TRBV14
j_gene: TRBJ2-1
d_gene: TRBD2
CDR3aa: CASSQGSGTNSYNEQFF
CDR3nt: TGTGCCAGCAGCCAAGGGAGCGGGACCAACTCCTACAATGAGCAGTTCTTC

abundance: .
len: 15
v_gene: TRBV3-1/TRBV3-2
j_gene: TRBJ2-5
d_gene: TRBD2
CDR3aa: CASSPSGRIGETQYF
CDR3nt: TGTGCCAGCAGCCCTAGCGGGAGAATCGGAGAGACCCAGTACTTC

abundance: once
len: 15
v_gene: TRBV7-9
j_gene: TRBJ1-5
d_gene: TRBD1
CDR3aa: CASSARDRLDQPQHF
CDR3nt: TGTGCCAGCAGCGCTCGGGACAGACTCGACCAGCCCCAGCATTTT

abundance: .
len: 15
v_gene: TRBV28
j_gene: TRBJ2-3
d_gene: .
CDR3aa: CASSLIATEGDTQYF
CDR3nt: TGTGCCAGCAGTTTAATCGCGACAGAAGGAGATACGCAGTATTTT

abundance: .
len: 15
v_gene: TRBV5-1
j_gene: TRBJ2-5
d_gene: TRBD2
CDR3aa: CASSLASGMEETQYF
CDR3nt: TGCGCCAGCAGCTTGGCTAGCGGGATGGAAGAGACCCAGTACTTC

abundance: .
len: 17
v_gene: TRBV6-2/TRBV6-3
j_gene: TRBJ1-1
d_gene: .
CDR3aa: CASSNPTRRAMNTEAFF
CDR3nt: TGTGCCAGCAGTAACCCTACCCGGAGGGCCATGAACACTGAAGCTTTCTTT

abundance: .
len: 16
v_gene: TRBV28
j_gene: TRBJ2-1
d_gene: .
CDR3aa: CASRESGLVSYNEQFF
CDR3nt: TGTGCCAGCAGGGAGTCTGGCTTGGTCTCCTACAATGAGCAGTTCTTC

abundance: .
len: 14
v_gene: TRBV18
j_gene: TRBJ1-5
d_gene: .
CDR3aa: CASSPNRDHQPQHF
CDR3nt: TGTGCCAGCTCACCGAACAGGGATCATCAGCCCCAGCATTTT

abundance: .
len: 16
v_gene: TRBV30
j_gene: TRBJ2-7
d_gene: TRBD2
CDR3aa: CAWSLRRAGGGDEQYF
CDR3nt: TGTGCCTGGAGTCTTCGACGAGCGGGGGGGGGCGACGAGCAGTACTTC

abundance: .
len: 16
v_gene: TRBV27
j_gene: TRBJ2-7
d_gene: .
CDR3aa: CASSLAGSQGENEQYF
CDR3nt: TGTGCCAGCAGTTTAGCGGGGTCGCAGGGCGAAAACGAGCAGTACTTC

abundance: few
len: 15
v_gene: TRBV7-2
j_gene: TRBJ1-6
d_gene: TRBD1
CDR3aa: CASSPTGGRGSPLHF
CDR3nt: TGTGCCAGCAGTCCTACAGGGGGCCGAGGTTCACCCCTCCACTTT

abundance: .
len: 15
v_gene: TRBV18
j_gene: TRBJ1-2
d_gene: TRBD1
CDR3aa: CASGSGTDPGYGYTF
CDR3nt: TGTGCCAGCGGTAGTGGGACAGACCCTGGCTATGGCTACACCTTC

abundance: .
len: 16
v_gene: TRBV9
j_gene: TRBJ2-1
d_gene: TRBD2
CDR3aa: CASSPHSGGGFNEQFF
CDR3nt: TGTGCCAGCAGCCCACACAGCGGGGGCGGCTTCAATGAGCAGTTCTTC

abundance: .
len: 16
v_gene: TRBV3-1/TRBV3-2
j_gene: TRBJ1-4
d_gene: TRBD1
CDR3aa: CASSHRDRDRTEKLFF
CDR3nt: TGTGCCAGCAGCCACCGGGACAGGGATCGGACTGAAAAACTGTTTTTT

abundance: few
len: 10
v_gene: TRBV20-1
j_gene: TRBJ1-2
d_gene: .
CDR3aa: CSAMGPGYTF
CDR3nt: TGCAGTGCTATGGGCCCTGGCTACACCTTC

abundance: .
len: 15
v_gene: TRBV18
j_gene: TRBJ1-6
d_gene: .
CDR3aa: CASSSDVASDSPLHF
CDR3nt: TGTGCCAGCTCATCGGACGTCGCTAGCGACTCACCCCTCCACTTT

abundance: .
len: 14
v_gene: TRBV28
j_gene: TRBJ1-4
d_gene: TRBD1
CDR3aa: CASRGTGSNEKLFF
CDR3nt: TGTGCCAGCAGGGGGACAGGAAGTAATGAAAAACTGTTTTTT

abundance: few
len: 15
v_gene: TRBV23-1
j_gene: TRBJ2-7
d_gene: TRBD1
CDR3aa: CASRIRTGDIYEQYF
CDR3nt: TGCGCCAGCAGGATACGGACAGGGGATATCTACGAGCAGTACTTC

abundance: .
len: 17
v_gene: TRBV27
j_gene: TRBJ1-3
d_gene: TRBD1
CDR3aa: CASSRYGDREYGNTIYF
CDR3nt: TGTGCCAGCAGTCGATATGGGGACAGGGAATACGGAAACACCATATATTTT

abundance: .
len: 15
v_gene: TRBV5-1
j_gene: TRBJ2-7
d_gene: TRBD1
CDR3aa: CASSPTGTDRYEQYF
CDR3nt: TGCGCCAGCAGCCCAACCGGGACAGACCGTTACGAGCAGTACTTC

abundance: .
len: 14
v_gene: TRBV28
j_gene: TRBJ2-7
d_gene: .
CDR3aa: CASSLEQELDEQYF
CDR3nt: TGTGCCAGCAGTTTAGAACAGGAGTTAGACGAGCAGTACTTC

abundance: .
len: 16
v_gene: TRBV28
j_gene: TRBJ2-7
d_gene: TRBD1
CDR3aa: CASSSLTGTGGNEQYF
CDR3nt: TGTGCCAGCAGCTCCCTGACCGGGACAGGGGGGAACGAGCAGTACTTC

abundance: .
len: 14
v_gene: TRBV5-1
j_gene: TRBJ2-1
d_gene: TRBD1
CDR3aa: CASSAQGAVNEQFF
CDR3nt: TGCGCCAGCAGCGCACAGGGGGCGGTCAATGAGCAGTTCTTC

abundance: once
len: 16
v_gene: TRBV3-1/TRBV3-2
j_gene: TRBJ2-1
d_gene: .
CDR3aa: CASSQDQDYQNNEQFF
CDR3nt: TGTGCCAGCAGCCAAGATCAGGACTACCAAAACAATGAGCAGTTCTTC

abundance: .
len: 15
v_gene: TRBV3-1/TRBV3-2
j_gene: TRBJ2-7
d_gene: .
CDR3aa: CASSFAGGLTYEQYF
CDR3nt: TGTGCCAGCAGCTTCGCCGGGGGGCTGACCTACGAGCAGTACTTC

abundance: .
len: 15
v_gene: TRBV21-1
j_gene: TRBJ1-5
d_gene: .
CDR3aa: CASSKVGGFHQPQHF
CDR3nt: TGTGCCAGCAGCAAAGTCGGCGGTTTTCATCAGCCCCAGCATTTT